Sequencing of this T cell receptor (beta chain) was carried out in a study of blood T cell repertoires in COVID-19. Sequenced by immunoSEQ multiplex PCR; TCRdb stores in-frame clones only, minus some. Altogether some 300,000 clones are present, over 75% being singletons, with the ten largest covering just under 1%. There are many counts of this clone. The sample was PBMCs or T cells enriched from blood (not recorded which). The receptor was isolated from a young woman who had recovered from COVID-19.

CDR3 in DNA: TGTGCCAGCAGCCCCATGACAGGGAGGAACACTGAAGCTTTCTTT. Protein sequence: CASSPMTGRNTEAFF. V usage is TRBV14 and J usage is TRBJ1-1, with 7 bases matching TRBD1. The CDR3 totals 15 residues. The junction had 6 bases not matched to a gene; V was cut back by 4 bases and J by 1 base. Germline V gene sequence: CDR1 SGHDN, CDR2 FVKESK.